The 13 T cell receptor beta chains presented below share a single source sample, sequenced in a study of T cells in localized non-small cell lung cancer. Some clones are missing from TCRdb's copy, which holds only in-frame ones; the method was immunoSEQ multiplex PCR. The table lists around 30,000 clones, roughly 75% of them singletons. Material: peripheral blood, obtained before any cancer treatment. The receptors derive from an older male donor with stage II squamous cell lung carcinoma.

This clone was found once. This chain joins TRBV27 and TRBJ1-3; 10 bases agree with TRBD1. CDR3 length: 15 amino acids. The germline V gene has CDR1 MNHEY and CDR2 SMNVEV (reference sequence). V shed 6 bases, J shed 3 bases, and the junction held 5 bases outside the gene matches. The CDR3 region has the DNA TGTGCCAGCAGAGACAGGGGGCAAGGTGGAAACACCATATATTTT. Encoded protein: CASRDRGQGGNTIYF.

The CDR3 DNA is TGTGCCAGCCAGCCTCTCCGGGGTGGGAACACTGAAGCTTTCTTT. This encodes CASQPLRGGNTEAFF. The V and J genes are TRBV27 and TRBJ1-1; D gene ambiguous. The CDR3 contains 15 residues. Germline V CDR1 and CDR2: MNHEY, SMNVEV (reference sequence). Trimming removed 8 bases at V and 1 base at J, with 17 bases between.

The chain recombines TRBV6-5 with TRBJ1-1, with 8 nucleotides matching TRBD1. Germline trimming cut 7 bases from V and 8 bases from J; bases unmatched to any gene: 9. The CDR3 length is 13 residues. The germline V gene encodes CDR1 MNHEY and CDR2 SVGAGI. CDR3 residues: CASTQTGVTEAFF. The CDR3 region has the DNA TGTGCCAGCACCCAGACAGGGGTGACCGAAGCTTTCTTT.

The J gene is TRBJ2-2, the V gene TRBV19, with 7 bases matching TRBD1. CDR1 is LNHDA and CDR2 is SQIVND in the germline V gene (reference sequence). J gave up 5 bases and V 3 bases, and 6 bases lay outside the gene matches. The CDR3 extends over 15 amino acids. CDR3 coding DNA: TGTGCCAGTAGTATGAGGGACAGTTCTACCGGGGAGCTGTTTTTT. Its translation is CASSMRDSSTGELFF. The whole variable domain, filled in from reference TRBV19 and TRBJ2-2, reads DGGITQSPKYLFRKEGQNVTLSCEQNLNHDAMYWYRQDPGQGLRLIYYSQIVNDFQKGDIAEGYSVSREKKESFPLTVTSAQKNPTAFYLCASSMRDSSTGELFFGEGSRLTVL.

This sequence joins TRBV25-1 and TRBJ1-3, with D hard to call. The ends were cut back, 3 bases at V and 4 bases at J, with 4 bases in the middle. The CDR3 spans 12 residues. Per germline, CDR1 MGHDK and CDR2 SYGVNS. DNA of the CDR3: TGTGCCAGCAGTGACAGCGGAAACACCATATATTTT. Translating gives CASSDSGNTIYF.

The chain carries TRBV7-2 and TRBJ1-4, with D possibly matching TRBD1 (5 bases). The CDR3 sequence is 14 residues long. V was trimmed by 6 bases and J by 0 bases, leaving 8 bases between them. Germline V gives CDR1 SGHTA, CDR2 FQGNSA. CDR3 DNA: TGTGCCAGCAGACGACAGTCAACTAATGAAAAACTGTTTTTT. This gives the protein CASRRQSTNEKLFF.

V usage is TRBV5-4 and J usage is TRBJ1-2; no firm D call. Trimming took 3 bases from V and 4 from J, leaving 13 bases between them. The CDR3 covers 14 residues. The germline CDR1 and CDR2 sequences are SGHNT and YYREEE (reference sequence). Written as DNA, the CDR3 is TGTGCCAGCAGCTCCTATCAGAGGCCCTATGGCTACACCTTC. Amino acids: CASSSYQRPYGYTF.

This chain links TRBV25-1 with TRBJ2-2; 8 bases match TRBD1. After removal of 6 bases from V and 7 bases from J, the junction contained 10 bases not matched to a gene. The CDR3 loop spans 15 amino acids. Germline-derived CDR1 and CDR2 are MGHDK and SYGVNS. DNA for the CDR3: TGTGCCAGCAGAGCTCAGGGGGCGCGGCACGGGGAGCTGTTTTTT. This codes for CASRAQGARHGELFF.

The chain couples TRBV9 to TRBJ1-1; D unclear. The germline V gene encodes CDR1 SGDLS and CDR2 YYNGEE. The CDR3 loop spans 16 amino acids. The V and J ends lost 2 bases and 0 bases respectively, with 14 bases between them. The CDR3 loop reads CASSVEGRTVNTEAFF. As DNA, the CDR3 is TGTGCCAGCAGCGTCGAAGGACGGACCGTGAACACTGAAGCTTTCTTT.

This sequence joins TRBV9 and TRBJ2-5, with TRBD2 matching 10 bases. CDR1 SGDLS and CDR2 YYNGEE come from the germline V gene. CDR3 length: 16 amino acids. V shed 2 bases and J 5 bases; nucleotides not matched to a gene: 9. This CDR3 reads CASSVRTSGWGETQYF. Written as DNA, the CDR3 is TGTGCCAGCAGCGTCCGGACTAGCGGTTGGGGGGAGACCCAGTACTTC. Together with reference TRBV9 and TRBJ2-5, the CDR3 gives the full variable domain: DSGVTQTPKHLITATGQRVTLRCSPRSGDLSVYWYQQSLDQGLQFLIQYYNGEERAKGNILERFSAQQFPDLHSELNLSSLELGDSALYFCASSVRTSGWGETQYFGPGTRLLVL.

The V call is TRBV5-4, the J call TRBJ2-3, with D perhaps matching TRBD1 (6 bases). Trimming removed 5 bases at V and 3 bases at J, with 16 bases between. The germline V gene has CDR1 SGHNT and CDR2 YYREEE (reference sequence). CDR3 length: 15 residues. Here the CDR3 reads CASRIDRSRTDTQYF. The DNA of the CDR3 is TGTGCCAGCAGGATTGACAGGTCTCGAACAGATACGCAGTATTTT.

The chain couples TRBV29-1 to TRBJ1-4; TRBD1 matches at 7 bases. V was clipped by 7 bases and J by 7 bases; unmatched bases: 12. The CDR3 has 14 residues. Germline V gives CDR1 SQVTM, CDR2 ANQGSEA. This CDR3 is CSAHTGDGSEKLFF. The CDR3 DNA follows: TGCAGCGCACATACAGGGGATGGTTCTGAAAAACTGTTTTTT.

The V gene is TRBV27, the J gene TRBJ2-7, with 8 bases fitting TRBD1. Germline V lookup: CDR1 MNHEY, CDR2 SMNVEV (reference sequence). There are 14 residues in the CDR3. The V gene end was trimmed by 5 bases and the J gene end by 5 bases; junction bases not matched to a gene: 8. The CDR3 loop is CASSLRDRLDEQYF. CDR3 nucleotides: TGTGCCAGCAGTCTCAGGGACAGGCTGGACGAGCAGTACTTC.